The 17 T cell receptor beta chains below all came from one sample that was sequenced in a study of T cell repertoires in cytomegalovirus infection. A single record per CDR3 protein comes from TCRdb applying MiXCR to the reads. The repertoire consists of about 740,000 distinct CDR3 sequences, with 35% to 45% occurring once and the leading ten covering roughly 2.8%. The sequenced sample consisted of PBMCs. All receptors derive from a human donor in good health (CMV status not recorded). Some clones in this sample may be carry-over from other donors' samples.

This clonotype occurred a few times. The chain employs TRBV28 and TRBJ1-2, with 9 bases that match TRBD1. The CDR3 totals 13 residues. Germline V gene data show CDR1 as MDHEN and CDR2 as SYDVKM. Trimming removed 7 bases from V and 5 bases from J; junction bases left unmatched: 5. The CDR3 sequence: CASTRGTGYGYTF. The CDR3 DNA follows: TGTGCCAGCACCCGGGGGACAGGGTATGGCTACACCTTC.

The J gene is TRBJ1-2, the V gene TRBV2, with D maybe TRBD1 (6 bases). V lost 2 bases, J lost 0 bases, and 10 bases lay in between. The CDR3 runs 15 residues. The germline V gene encodes CDR1 SNHLY and CDR2 FYNNEI. DNA of the CDR3: TGTGCCAGCAGTGAAACACAGGGTCCTAACTATGGCTACACCTTC. Translation gives CASSETQGPNYGYTF.

This clonotype was recorded at least ten times. This chain links TRBV7-8 with TRBJ1-5; D unresolved. This CDR3 spans 17 amino acids. Germline V gene lookup returns CDR1 SGHVS and CDR2 FQNEAQ. V was shortened by 5 bases and J by 2 bases, with 19 bases between the two germline ends. CDR3 DNA: TGTGCCAGCAGCGCGGCTCCAAGGGTACCTGGCAATCAGCCCCAGCATTTT. The encoded protein is CASSAAPRVPGNQPQHF.

This chain uses TRBV12-3 or TRBV12-4 with TRBJ2-5, with TRBD1 matching 9 bases. V was pared by 5 bases and J by 3 bases, with 7 bases of the junction left unmatched. This CDR3 region has 15 residues. In nucleotides, the CDR3 is TGTGCCAGCAGTCAAGGACAGGGGCGGGAAGAGACCCAGTACTTC. It is translated as CASSQGQGREETQYF.

The V and J genes are TRBV2 and TRBJ1-5; D gene ambiguous. Per the germline V gene, CDR1 is SNHLY and CDR2 is FYNNEI. The V end lost 0 bases, the J end lost 2 bases, and 11 bases lay between the germline ends. The CDR3 has 16 residues. The DNA of the CDR3 is TGTGCCAGCAGTGAAGCGCTTCGGGGAGGCAATCAGCCCCAGCATTTT. This codes for CASSEALRGGNQPQHF.

This clonotype was picked up many times. The chain uses TRBV7-6 and TRBJ2-7; TRBD1 is a possible D gene (6 bases). The CDR3 length is 17 residues. Per the germline V gene, CDR1 is SGHVS and CDR2 is FNYEAQ. V shed 2 bases and J shed 1 base, with 18 bases lying between them. CDR3 nucleotides: TGTGCCAGCAGCTTACAACAGGGTACTGTAGGATCCTACGAGCAGTACTTC. It yields the protein CASSLQQGTVGSYEQYF.

Of note for this clonotype: One base away lies a much larger clone, so this may be a sequencing read error. The missing conserved phenylalanine or tryptophan at the end of this CDR3 makes a read error likely. The V gene is TRBV12-3 or TRBV12-4, the J gene TRBJ2-7; D is uncertain. The CDR3 spans 15 residues. With 3 bases removed from V and 6 bases from J, the gap between germline ends came to 18 bases. CDR3 nucleotide sequence: TGTGCCAGCAGTTTGGGCAGACCCCCAGTGGGCGAGCAGTACTGC. The encoded protein is CASSLGRPPVGEQYC.

This clonotype has only a few counts. The V and J genes are TRBV7-2 and TRBJ2-7; D not certain. Germline CDR1 is SGHTA and CDR2 is FQGNSA. Trimming shortened V by 6 bases and J by 2 bases, and 11 bases separated the two germline ends. The CDR3 is made up of 13 amino acids. The CDR3 spells CASRSPTAYEQYF. The CDR3 DNA sequence: TGTGCCAGCAGAAGCCCGACTGCCTACGAGCAGTACTTC.

The V gene is TRBV5-1, the J gene TRBJ1-4; 7 bases are shared with TRBD1. CDR3 length: 15 residues. CDR1 is SGHRS and CDR2 is YFSETQ in the germline V gene. The V and J ends lost 3 bases and 3 bases, in that order; junction bases with no gene match: 5. DNA for the CDR3: TGCGCCAGCAGCTCAACAGGGGACCCTAATGAAAAACTGTTTTTT. It codes for CASSSTGDPNEKLFF. The full variable domain, rest sourced from reference TRBV5-1 and TRBJ1-4, is KAGVTQTPRYLIKTRGQQVTLSCSPISGHRSVSWYQQTPGQGLQFLFEYFSETQRNKGNFPGRFSGRQFSNSRSEMNVSTLELGDSALYLCASSSTGDPNEKLFFGSGTQLSVL.

This clonotype was counted only a few times. The genes are TRBV12-3 or TRBV12-4 and TRBJ1-4; D unclear. There are 14 residues in the CDR3. The V end was cut by 2 bases, the J end by 3 bases, with 7 bases between. CDR3 amino acids: CASSLMLSNEKLFF. CDR3 DNA sequence: TGTGCCAGCAGTTTAATGCTGTCTAATGAAAAACTGTTTTTT.

The chain has TRBV7-9 and TRBJ2-3, with 7 bases identical to TRBD1. Germline-derived CDR1 and CDR2 are SEHNR and FQNEAQ (reference sequence). The CDR3 contains 15 residues. Trimming took 1 base from V and 0 from J; bases not matched to a gene: 1. The CDR3 DNA reads TGTGCCAGCAGCTTAGGGGGACAGAGCACAGATACGCAGTATTTT. Translation: CASSLGGQSTDTQYF.

This chain uses TRBV7-2 with TRBJ1-6; 7 bases map to TRBD1. This CDR3 is 15 amino acids long. V lost 5 bases and J lost 10; bases outside the gene matches: 11. Per the germline V gene, CDR1 is SGHTA and CDR2 is FQGNSA. The CDR3 DNA follows: TGTGCCAGCAGCCAACAACAGGGGAGGAGGTCACCCCTCCACTTT. Encoded protein: CASSQQQGRRSPLHF.

This clonotype showed up just a few times. This chain links TRBV9 with TRBJ1-1; TRBD1 might be the D (5 bases). Germline lookup yields CDR1 SGDLS and CDR2 YYNGEE. Deletions cut 2 bases from V and 6 bases from J, with 17 bases between. This CDR3 region has 15 residues. The CDR3 DNA reads as TGTGCCAGCAGCGTGGGGGACTCCATCAGGCCTGAAGCTTTCTTT. Amino acid sequence: CASSVGDSIRPEAFF.

A word on this clonotype: The junction departs from germline at one end; a sequencing error may be responsible. V is TRBV7-3 and J is TRBJ1-1; D unclear. CDR3 length equals 14 residues. The germline CDR1 and CDR2 sequences are SGHTA and FQGTGA. Here the CDR3 reads CASSLRALNTDAFF. CDR3 nucleotides: TGTGCCAGCAGCTTAAGGGCTTTGAACACTGATGCTTTCTTT.

Only a few counts were recorded for this clonotype. The chain uses TRBV5-1 and TRBJ1-6, with a possible D match to TRBD1 (6 bases). Germline-derived CDR1 and CDR2 are SGHRS and YFSETQ. With 4 bases removed from V and 10 bases from J, the gap between germline ends came to 12 bases. This CDR3 has 13 amino acids. CDR3 sequence: CASSPNRESPLHF. In nucleotides, the CDR3 is TGCGCCAGCAGCCCCAACAGGGAATCACCCCTCCACTTT.

The V gene is TRBV11-2, the J gene TRBJ2-1, with D tentatively TRBD1 (6 bases). Germline V gene lookup returns CDR1 SGHAT and CDR2 FQNNGV. The germline V and J ends were trimmed by 10 bases and 9 bases, with 28 bases remaining between them. The CDR3 is 16 amino acids. The CDR3 bases are TGTGCCATCAACTCTCCGAAAGCTGTCAGGGGACGTGAGCAGTTCTTC. Translating gives CAINSPKAVRGREQFF.

Only a few counts were recorded for this clonotype. The rearrangement uses TRBV4-1 and TRBJ1-2, with 7 nucleotides matching TRBD1. The CDR3 is 17 residues long. CDR1 and CDR2 from the germline V gene are MGHRA and YSYEKL. The trim removed 0 bases at V and 1 base at J, leaving 8 bases unmatched. The CDR3 DNA follows: TGCGCCAGCAGCCAAGACTCTCGCGGGACAGTTAACTATGGCTACACCTTC. This gives the protein CASSQDSRGTVNYGYTF.